This TCR beta chain was documented in a study of blood T cell repertoires in COVID-19. The wider study: Italy, Spain and the United States were the sources of the convalescent and acute COVID-19 samples.

Donors in Cohort 3 who had recovered were those with two negative PCRs, healthcare professional clearance, or resolution of their symptoms. The CDR3 is 17 amino acids. The authors' processing: Counts of nucleated cells, estimated from reference gene primer amplification, were obtained. The table came from immunoSEQ multiplex PCR; TCRdb's copy has only in-frame clones and leaves some out. Clonal size and the V and J genes are those of that table, whereas D and trimming came from the DNA. The sample consists of around 240,000 clones, more than 75% of them appearing once. This TCR was sampled from a woman between 45 and 60 years old who had recovered from COVID-19. Material for sequencing was PBMCs or T cells enriched from blood (not recorded which). The rearrangement uses TRBV21-1 and TRBJ1-2; TRBD1 is the table's D call, not checked against the DNA. TRBV21-1 is marked as a pseudogene. The CDR3 loop is CASSKRWSRDRNYGYTF. Here the CDR3 DNA reads TGTGCCAGCAGCAAAAGGTGGTCGAGGGACAGGAATTATGGCTACACCTTC.